This T cell receptor (beta chain) was identified during a study of T cell responses to AZD1222 COVID-19 vaccine. Notes on the study in general: Close to half of spike-specific TCRs reportedly recognize unmutated variant regions.

This clone was observed a few times. Its specificity is not known. Generated by immunoSEQ multiplex PCR, the TCRdb table keeps only in-frame clones and is missing some. Of 150,000 to 200,000 clones listed, approximately 92% are singletons. The CDR3 has 11 amino acids. Trimming shortened V by 0 bases and J by 4 bases, and 0 bases separated the two germline ends. Germline V gives CDR1 LNHDA, CDR2 SQIVND (reference sequence). This receptor was obtained from an adult who received the MenACWY meningococcal vaccine as a control. Material: peripheral blood, obtained 28 days after the second dose of the MenACWY control vaccine. The chain has TRBV19 and TRBJ1-2; D is unresolved. The CDR3 is CASSIDYGYTF. Here the CDR3 DNA reads TGTGCCAGTAGTATAGACTATGGCTACACCTTC. The entire variable domain, with the rest obtained from reference TRBV19 and TRBJ1-2, is as follows: DGGITQSPKYLFRKEGQNVTLSCEQNLNHDAMYWYRQDPGQGLRLIYYSQIVNDFQKGDIAEGYSVSREKKESFPLTVTSAQKNPTAFYLCASSIDYGYTFGSGTRLTVV.